The 6 T cell receptor beta chains below were found in one sample sequenced in a study of cytomegalovirus exposure and HLA in healthy donors. PCR used 60 Vbeta primers and 13 Jbeta primers. Data came from immunoSEQ multiplex PCR; TCRdb stores just in-frame clones and leaves some out. Of fewer than 110,000 clones in the sample, over 70% were seen once. The sample was PBMCs. The receptor set was obtained from a man in his thirties or forties in good health and CMV-seronegative.

The CDR3 DNA follows: TGCAGCGGGGTGAGCGCAGATACGCAGTATTTT. It is translated as CSGVSADTQYF. This chain links TRBV29-1 with TRBJ2-3; the D is unclear. Trimming stripped 7 bases from V and 4 bases from J, with 9 bases between. CDR3 length: 11 amino acids. The germline V gene encodes CDR1 SQVTM and CDR2 ANQGSEA.

This rearrangement joins TRBV4-1 to TRBJ2-7; 7 nucleotides line up with TRBD1. Germline CDR1 and CDR2: MGHRA and YSYEKL. The CDR3 is 15 residues long. The V segment lost 4 bases and the J segment 0 bases; nucleotides outside the gene matches: 6. This CDR3 is CASSRTGSSSYEQYF. The CDR3 coding sequence is TGCGCCAGCAGCCGGACAGGTTCCAGCTCCTACGAGCAGTACTTC.

The chain has TRBV6-1 and TRBJ2-7; D remains ambiguous. Germline CDR1 MNHNS, CDR2 SASEGT. The V end was cut by 11 bases, the J end by 0 bases, with 20 bases between. The CDR3 has 15 residues. The CDR3 DNA reads as TGTGCCGGCCGGCGAAGCCCGGAGAGCTCCTACGAGCAGTACTTC. Translation gives CAGRRSPESSYEQYF.

The rearrangement uses TRBV5-1 and TRBJ1-5, with D unclear. CDR1 and CDR2 from the germline V gene are SGHRS and YFSETQ. The ends were cut back, 2 bases at V and 7 bases at J, with 10 bases in the middle. This CDR3 has 13 residues. The CDR3 nucleotides read TGCGCCAGCAGCTTCTCCGGGATGCAGCCCCAGCATTTT. It is translated as CASSFSGMQPQHF.

The J gene is TRBJ2-1, the V gene TRBV7-2, with 8 positions matching TRBD2. The CDR3 covers 15 residues. V shed 5 bases, J shed 4 bases, and the junction held 7 bases outside the gene matches. Germline values: CDR1 SGHTA, CDR2 FQGNSA. The CDR3 region has the DNA TGTGCCAGCAGCCGAGCGGGGGTTGGTTACAATGAGCAGTTCTTC. Protein sequence: CASSRAGVGYNEQFF. Full variable domain (remainder filled in from reference TRBV7-2 and TRBJ2-1): GAGVSQSPSNKVTEKGKDVELRCDPISGHTALYWYRQSLGQGLEFLIYFQGNSAPDKSGLPSDRFSAERTGGSVSTLTIQRTQQEDSAVYLCASSRAGVGYNEQFFGPGTRLTVL.

The rearrangement uses TRBV4-1 and TRBJ2-7; D perhaps matches TRBD2 (6 bases). V was shortened by 5 bases and J by 10 bases, with 15 bases between the two germline ends. The CDR3 sequence is 12 residues long. Germline CDR1 is MGHRA and CDR2 is YSYEKL. CDR3 nucleotides: TGCGCCAGCAGCGAGGTGGGGGACTCTCAGTACTTC. This codes for CASSEVGDSQYF.